This TCR beta chain emerged from a study of Graves' ophthalmopathy and Graves' hyperthyroidism. The study, taken as a whole, reports: Blood also held most thyroid clonotypes expanded above 0.001 frequency.

Other autoimmune diseases, uncontrolled infections, pregnancy or lactation ruled patients out of participation. The authors amplified TCR beta CDR3 regions, and they did so from RNA transcripts for repertoire sequencing. Second-round multiplex PCR followed a first-round RT-PCR using HTBI primers. A single record per CDR3 protein comes from TCRdb applying MiXCR to the multiplex PCR reads. The table has some 400,000 distinct CDR3 sequences, about 17% seen once; the top ten hold 1.6%. Ten or more counts support this clonotype. The antigen remains undetermined. The length of the CDR3 is 14 residues. The V gene lost 3 bases and the J gene lost 0 bases, with 9 bases spanning the gap.

The receptor was isolated from a young woman with Graves' ophthalmopathy. Source material: peripheral blood. This rearrangement joins TRBV12-3 or TRBV12-4 to TRBJ2-7; D possibly corresponds to TRBD1 (6 bases). As DNA, the CDR3 is TGTGCCAGCAGTTTCGGACAGTTCTCCTACGAGCAGTACTTC. It specifies CASSFGQFSYEQYF.